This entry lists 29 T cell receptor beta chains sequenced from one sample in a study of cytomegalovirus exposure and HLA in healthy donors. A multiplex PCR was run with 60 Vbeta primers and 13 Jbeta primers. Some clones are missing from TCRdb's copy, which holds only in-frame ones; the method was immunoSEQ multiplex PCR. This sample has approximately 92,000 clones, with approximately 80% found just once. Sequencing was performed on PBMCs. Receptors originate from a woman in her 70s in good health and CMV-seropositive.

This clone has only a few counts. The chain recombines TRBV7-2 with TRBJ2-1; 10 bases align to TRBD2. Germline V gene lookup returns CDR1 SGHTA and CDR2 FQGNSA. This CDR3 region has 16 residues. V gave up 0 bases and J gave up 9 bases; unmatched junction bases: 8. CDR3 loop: CASSLAASGGGGEQFF. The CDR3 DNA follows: TGTGCCAGCAGCTTAGCCGCTAGCGGGGGAGGGGGTGAGCAGTTCTTC.

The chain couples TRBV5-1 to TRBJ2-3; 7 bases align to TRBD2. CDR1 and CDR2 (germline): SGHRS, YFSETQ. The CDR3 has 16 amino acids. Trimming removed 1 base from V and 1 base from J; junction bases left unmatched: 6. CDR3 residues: CASSLMASGGTDTQYF. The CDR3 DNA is TGCGCCAGCAGCTTGATGGCTAGCGGCGGCACAGATACGCAGTATTTT.

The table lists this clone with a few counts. The CDR3 loop reads CASSPNAGPSYNEQFF. The CDR3 region has the DNA TGTGCCAGCAGCCCTAACGCGGGGCCCTCCTACAATGAGCAGTTCTTC. This sequence joins TRBV11-3 and TRBJ2-1; a possible D gene is TRBD2 (6 bases). Looked up from germline, CDR1 is SGHNT and CDR2 is YENEEA. The CDR3 length is 16 residues. V lost 5 bases to trimming and J lost 0 bases, with 14 bases between them. Together with reference TRBV11-3 and TRBJ2-1, the CDR3 gives the full variable domain: EAGVVQSPRYKIIEKKQPVAFWCNPISGHNTLYWYLQNLGQGPELLIRYENEEAVDDSQLPKDRFSAERLKGVDSTLKIQPAELGDSAVYLCASSPNAGPSYNEQFFGPGTRLTVL.

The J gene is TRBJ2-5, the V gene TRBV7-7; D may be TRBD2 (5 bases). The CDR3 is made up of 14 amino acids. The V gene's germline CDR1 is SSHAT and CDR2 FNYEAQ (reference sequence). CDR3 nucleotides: TGTGCTAGCTCGACGGGCGGGTCCACCACCCCCCAGTACTTC. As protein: CASSTGGSTTPQYF.

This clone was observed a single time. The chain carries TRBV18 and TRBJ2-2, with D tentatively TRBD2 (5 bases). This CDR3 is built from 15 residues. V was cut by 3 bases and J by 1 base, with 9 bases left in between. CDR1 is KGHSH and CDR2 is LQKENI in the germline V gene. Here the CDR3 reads CASSPLGLNTGELFF. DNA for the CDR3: TGTGCCAGCTCACCCTTAGGACTGAACACCGGGGAGCTGTTTTTT.

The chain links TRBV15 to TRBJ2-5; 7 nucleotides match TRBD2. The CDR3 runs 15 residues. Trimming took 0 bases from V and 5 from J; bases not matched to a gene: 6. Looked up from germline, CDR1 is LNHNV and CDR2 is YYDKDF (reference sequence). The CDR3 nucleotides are TGTGCCACCAGCAGAGATTCGCAGGGAGGGGAGACCCAGTACTTC. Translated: CATSRDSQGGETQYF.

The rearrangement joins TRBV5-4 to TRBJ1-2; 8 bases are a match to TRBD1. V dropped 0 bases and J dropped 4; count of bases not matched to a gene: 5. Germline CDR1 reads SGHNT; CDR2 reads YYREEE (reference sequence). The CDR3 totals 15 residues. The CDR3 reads CASSLATGGLYGYTF. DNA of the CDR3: TGTGCCAGCAGCTTGGCTACAGGGGGACTCTATGGCTACACCTTC.

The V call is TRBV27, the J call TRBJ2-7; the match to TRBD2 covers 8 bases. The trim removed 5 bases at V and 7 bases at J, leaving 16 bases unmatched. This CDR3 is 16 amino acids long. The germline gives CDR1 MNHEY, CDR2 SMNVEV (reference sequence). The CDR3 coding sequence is TGTGCCAGCAGTCCTTGGAGTAGCGGGGCTTCTAGTGAGCAGTACTTC. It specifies CASSPWSSGASSEQYF.

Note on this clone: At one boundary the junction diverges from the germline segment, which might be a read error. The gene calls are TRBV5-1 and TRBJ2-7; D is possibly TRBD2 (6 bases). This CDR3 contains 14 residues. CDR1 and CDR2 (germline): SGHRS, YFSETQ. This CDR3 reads CASSLVAGPDEQCF. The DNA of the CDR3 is TGCGCCAGCAGCTTGGTGGCGGGACCCGACGAGCAGTGCTTC. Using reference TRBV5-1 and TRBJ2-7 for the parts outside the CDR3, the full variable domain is KAGVTQTPRYLIKTRGQQVTLSCSPISGHRSVSWYQQTPGQGLQFLFEYFSETQRNKGNFPGRFSGRQFSNSRSEMNVSTLELGDSALYLCASSLVAGPDEQCFGPGTRLTVT.

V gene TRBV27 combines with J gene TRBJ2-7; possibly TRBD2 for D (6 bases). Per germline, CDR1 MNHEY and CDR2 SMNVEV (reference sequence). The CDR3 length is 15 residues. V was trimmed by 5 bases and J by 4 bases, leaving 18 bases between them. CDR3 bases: TGTGCCAGCAGTCCCCGCGGGGAGAAACCTTACGAGCAGTACTTC. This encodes CASSPRGEKPYEQYF.

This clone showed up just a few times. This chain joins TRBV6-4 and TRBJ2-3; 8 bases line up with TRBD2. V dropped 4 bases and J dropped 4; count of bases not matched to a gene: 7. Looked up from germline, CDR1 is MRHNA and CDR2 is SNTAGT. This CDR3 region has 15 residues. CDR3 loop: CASSVLAGRSDTQYF. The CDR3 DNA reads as TGTGCCAGCAGTGTCCTAGCGGGCCGATCAGATACGCAGTATTTT.

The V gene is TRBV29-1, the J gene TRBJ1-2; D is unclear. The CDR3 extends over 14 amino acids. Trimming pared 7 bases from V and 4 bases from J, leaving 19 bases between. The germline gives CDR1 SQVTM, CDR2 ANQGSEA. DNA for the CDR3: TGCAGCGCCTCCCTCATAGTCGCCTCCTATGGCTACACCTTC. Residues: CSASLIVASYGYTF.

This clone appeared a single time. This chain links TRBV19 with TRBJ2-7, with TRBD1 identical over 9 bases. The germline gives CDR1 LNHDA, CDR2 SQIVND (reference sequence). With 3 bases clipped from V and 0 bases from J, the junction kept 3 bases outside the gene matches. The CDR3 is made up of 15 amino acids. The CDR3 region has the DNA TGTGCCAGTAGTATGGGGACAGGGAGCTCCTACGAGCAGTACTTC. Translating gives CASSMGTGSSYEQYF.

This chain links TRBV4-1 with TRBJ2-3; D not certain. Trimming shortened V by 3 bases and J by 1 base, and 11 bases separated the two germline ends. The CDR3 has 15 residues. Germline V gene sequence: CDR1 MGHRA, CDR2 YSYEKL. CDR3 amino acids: CASSQTGLGTDTQYF. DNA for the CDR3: TGCGCCAGCAGCCAGACGGGTCTTGGCACAGATACGCAGTATTTT.

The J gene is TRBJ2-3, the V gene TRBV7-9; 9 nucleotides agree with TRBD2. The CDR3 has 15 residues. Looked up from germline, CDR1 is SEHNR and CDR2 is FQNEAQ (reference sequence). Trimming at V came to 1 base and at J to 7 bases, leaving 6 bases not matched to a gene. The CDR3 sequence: CASSLGPSGMNTQYF. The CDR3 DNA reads TGTGCCAGCAGCTTAGGACCTAGCGGGATGAATACGCAGTATTTT.

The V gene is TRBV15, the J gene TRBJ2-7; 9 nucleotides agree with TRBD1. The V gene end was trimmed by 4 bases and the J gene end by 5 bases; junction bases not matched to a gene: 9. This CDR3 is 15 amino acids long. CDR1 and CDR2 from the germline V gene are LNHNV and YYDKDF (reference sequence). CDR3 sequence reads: CATSTQGARQHEQYF. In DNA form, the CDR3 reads TGTGCCACCAGCACACAGGGGGCGCGACAACACGAGCAGTACTTC.

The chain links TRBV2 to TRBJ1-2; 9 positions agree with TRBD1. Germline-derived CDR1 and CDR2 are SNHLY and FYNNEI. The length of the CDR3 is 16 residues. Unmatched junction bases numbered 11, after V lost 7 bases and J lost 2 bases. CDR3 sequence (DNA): TGTGCCAGCACTCCCTCAGGGACAGGGAAAAACTATGGCTACACCTTC. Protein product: CASTPSGTGKNYGYTF.

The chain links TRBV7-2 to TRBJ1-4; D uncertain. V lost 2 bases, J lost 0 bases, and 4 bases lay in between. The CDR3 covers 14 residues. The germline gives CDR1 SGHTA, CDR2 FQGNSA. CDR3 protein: CASSLTATNEKLFF. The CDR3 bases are TGTGCCAGCAGCTTAACTGCAACTAATGAAAAACTGTTTTTT.

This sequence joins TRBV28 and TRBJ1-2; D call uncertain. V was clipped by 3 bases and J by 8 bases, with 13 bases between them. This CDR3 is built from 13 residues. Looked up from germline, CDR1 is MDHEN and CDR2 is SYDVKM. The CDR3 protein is CASSFRQVEGYTF. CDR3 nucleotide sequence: TGTGCCAGCAGTTTCAGGCAGGTAGAAGGCTACACCTTC.

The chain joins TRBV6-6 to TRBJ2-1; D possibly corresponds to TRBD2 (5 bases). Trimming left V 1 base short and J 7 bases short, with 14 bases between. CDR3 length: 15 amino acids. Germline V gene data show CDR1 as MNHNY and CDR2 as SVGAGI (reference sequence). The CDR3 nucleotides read TGTGCCAGCAGTTACTACAGAGCGGTTGAGAATGAGCAGTTCTTC. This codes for CASSYYRAVENEQFF.

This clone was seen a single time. CDR3 sequence: CASSFGSPGGQETQYF. CDR3 bases: TGCGCCAGCAGCTTCGGTTCACCAGGAGGGCAAGAGACCCAGTACTTC. This sequence joins TRBV5-1 and TRBJ2-5; maybe TRBD2 (6 bases). Germline values: CDR1 SGHRS, CDR2 YFSETQ. The CDR3 extends over 16 amino acids. V gave up 2 bases and J gave up 2 bases, with 16 bases separating them.

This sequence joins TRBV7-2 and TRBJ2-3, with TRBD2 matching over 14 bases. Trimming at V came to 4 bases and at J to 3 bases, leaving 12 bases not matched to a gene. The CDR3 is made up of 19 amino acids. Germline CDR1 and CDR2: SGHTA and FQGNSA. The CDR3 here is CASSSRTSGGLGGTDTQYF. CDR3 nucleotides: TGTGCCAGCAGCTCCCGGACTAGCGGGGGGCTAGGTGGTACAGATACGCAGTATTTT.

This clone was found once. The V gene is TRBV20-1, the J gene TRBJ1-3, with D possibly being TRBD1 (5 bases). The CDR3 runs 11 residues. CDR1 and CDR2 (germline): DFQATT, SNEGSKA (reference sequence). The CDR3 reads CGGGSGNTIYF. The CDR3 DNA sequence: TGCGGGGGAGGCTCTGGAAACACCATATATTTT.

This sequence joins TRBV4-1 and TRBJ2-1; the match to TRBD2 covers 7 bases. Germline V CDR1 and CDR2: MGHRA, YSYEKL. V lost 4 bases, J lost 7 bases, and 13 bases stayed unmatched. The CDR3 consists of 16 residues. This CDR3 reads CASSPYSTSGKNEQFF. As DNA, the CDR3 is TGCGCCAGCAGCCCTTATTCTACCAGCGGGAAAAATGAGCAGTTCTTC.

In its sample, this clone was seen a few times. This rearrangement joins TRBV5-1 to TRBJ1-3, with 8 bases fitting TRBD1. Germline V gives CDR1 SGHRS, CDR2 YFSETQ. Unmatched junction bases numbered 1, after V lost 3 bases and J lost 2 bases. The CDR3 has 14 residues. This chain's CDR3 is CASSSTGAGNTIYF. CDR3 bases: TGCGCCAGCAGCTCGACAGGGGCTGGAAACACCATATATTTT.

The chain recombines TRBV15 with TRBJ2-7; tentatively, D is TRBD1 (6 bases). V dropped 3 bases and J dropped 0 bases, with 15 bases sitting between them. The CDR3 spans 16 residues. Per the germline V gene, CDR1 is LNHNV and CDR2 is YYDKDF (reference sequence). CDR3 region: CATSRGNRVSSYEQYF. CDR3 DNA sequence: TGTGCCACCAGCAGGGGAAACAGGGTGAGCTCCTACGAGCAGTACTTC.

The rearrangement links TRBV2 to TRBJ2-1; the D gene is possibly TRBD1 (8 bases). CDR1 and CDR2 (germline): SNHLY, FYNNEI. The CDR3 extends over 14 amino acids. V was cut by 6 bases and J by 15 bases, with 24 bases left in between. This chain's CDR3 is CASRPGGSTSSAFF. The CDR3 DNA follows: TGTGCCAGCAGGCCAGGGGGCTCGACTAGCTCGGCGTTCTTC.

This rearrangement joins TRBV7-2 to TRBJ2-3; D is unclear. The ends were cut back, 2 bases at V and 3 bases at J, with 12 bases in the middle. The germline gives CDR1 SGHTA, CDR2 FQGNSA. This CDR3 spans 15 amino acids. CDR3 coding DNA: TGTGCCAGCAGCTTATCGTTGGTAGAGACAGATACGCAGTATTTT. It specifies CASSLSLVETDTQYF.

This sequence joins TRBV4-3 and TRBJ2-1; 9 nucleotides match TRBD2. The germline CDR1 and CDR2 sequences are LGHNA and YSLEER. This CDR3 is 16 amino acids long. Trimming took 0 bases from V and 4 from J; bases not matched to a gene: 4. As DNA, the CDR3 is TGCGCCAGCAGCCAAGATCGACTAGCGGCTTACAATGAGCAGTTCTTC. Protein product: CASSQDRLAAYNEQFF.